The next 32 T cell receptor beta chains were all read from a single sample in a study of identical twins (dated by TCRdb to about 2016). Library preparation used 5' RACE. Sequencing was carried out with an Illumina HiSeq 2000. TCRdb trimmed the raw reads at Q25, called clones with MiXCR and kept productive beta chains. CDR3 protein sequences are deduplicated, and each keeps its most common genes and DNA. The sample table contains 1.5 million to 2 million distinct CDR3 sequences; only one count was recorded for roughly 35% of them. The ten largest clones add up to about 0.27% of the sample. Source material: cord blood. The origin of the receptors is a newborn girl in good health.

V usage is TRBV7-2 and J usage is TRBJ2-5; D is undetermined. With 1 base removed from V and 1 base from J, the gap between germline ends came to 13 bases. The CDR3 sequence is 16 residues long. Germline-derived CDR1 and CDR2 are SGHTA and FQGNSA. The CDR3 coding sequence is TGTGCCAGCAGCTTAGTTCGGCGGCACAGCCAAGAGACCCAGTACTTC. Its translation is CASSLVRRHSQETQYF.

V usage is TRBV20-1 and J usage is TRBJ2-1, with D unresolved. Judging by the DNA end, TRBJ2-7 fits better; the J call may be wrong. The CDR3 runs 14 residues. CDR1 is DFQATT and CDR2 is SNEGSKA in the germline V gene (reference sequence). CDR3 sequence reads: CSASRESSYNEQYF. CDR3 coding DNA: TGCAGTGCTAGTCGAGAGAGCTCCTACAATGAGCAGTACTTC.

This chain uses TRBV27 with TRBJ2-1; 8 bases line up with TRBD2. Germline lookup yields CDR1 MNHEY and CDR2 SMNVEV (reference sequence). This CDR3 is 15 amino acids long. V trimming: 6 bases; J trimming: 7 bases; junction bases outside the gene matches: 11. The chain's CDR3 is CASSRRAGVGNEQFF. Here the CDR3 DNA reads TGTGCCAGCAGCCGCCGAGCGGGAGTAGGAAATGAGCAGTTCTTC.

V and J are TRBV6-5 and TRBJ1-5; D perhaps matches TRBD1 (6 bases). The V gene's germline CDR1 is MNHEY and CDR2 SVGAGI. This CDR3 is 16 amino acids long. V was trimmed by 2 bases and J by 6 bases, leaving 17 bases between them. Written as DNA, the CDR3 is TGTGCCAGCAGTTACAGCCACACAGGGACGGGTCAGCCCCAGCATTTT. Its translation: CASSYSHTGTGQPQHF.

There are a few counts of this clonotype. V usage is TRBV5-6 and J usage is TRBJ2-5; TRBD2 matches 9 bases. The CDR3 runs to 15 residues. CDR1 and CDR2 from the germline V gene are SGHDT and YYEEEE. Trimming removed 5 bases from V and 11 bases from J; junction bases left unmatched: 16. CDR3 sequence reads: CASSSSGIWDNEQYF. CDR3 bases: TGTGCCAGCAGTTCTAGCGGGATTTGGGACAATGAGCAGTACTTC.

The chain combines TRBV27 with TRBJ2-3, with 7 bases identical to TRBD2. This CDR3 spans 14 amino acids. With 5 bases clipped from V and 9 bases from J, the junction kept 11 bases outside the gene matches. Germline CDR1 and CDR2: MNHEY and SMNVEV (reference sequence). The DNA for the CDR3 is TGTGCCAGCAGTCTTTCCCGACTAGCTGGCACGCAGTATTTT. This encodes CASSLSRLAGTQYF.

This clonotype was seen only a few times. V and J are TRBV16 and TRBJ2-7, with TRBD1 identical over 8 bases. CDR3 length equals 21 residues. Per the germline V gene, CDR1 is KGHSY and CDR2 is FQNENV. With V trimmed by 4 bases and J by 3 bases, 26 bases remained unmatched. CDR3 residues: CASSRPLRDRLAETRGYEQYF. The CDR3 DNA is TGTGCCAGCAGCCGCCCTCTAAGGGACAGGTTAGCGGAAACTCGAGGCTACGAGCAGTACTTC.

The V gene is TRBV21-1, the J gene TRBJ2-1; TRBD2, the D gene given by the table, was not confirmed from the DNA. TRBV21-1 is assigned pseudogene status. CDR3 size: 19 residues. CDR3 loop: CASSKEGTSGGVAGHEQFF. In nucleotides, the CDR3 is TGTGCCAGCAGCAAAGAAGGGACTAGCGGGGGGGTAGCGGGCCATGAGCAGTTCTTC.

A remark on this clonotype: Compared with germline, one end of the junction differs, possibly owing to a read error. The CDR3 protein is CASNQVSSGAYEQYF. In DNA form, the CDR3 reads TGTGCCAGCAACCAAGTGTCTAGCGGGGCCTACGAGCAGTACTTC. The chain joins TRBV3-1 to TRBJ2-4; 9 bases line up with TRBD2. The DNA matches TRBJ2-7 better at its end, which makes the J call doubtful. Germline lookup yields CDR1 LGHDT and CDR2 YNNKEL (reference sequence). The CDR3 sequence is 15 residues long.

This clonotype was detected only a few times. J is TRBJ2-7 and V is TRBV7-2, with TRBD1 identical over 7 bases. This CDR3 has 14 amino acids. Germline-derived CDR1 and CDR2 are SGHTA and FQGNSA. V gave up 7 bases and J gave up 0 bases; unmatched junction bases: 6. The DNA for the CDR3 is TGTGCCAGCACCAGCCGACAGGGCTCCTACGAGCAGTACTTC. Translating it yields CASTSRQGSYEQYF. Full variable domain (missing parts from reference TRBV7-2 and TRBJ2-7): GAGVSQSPSNKVTEKGKDVELRCDPISGHTALYWYRQSLGQGLEFLIYFQGNSAPDKSGLPSDRFSAERTGGSVSTLTIQRTQQEDSAVYLCASTSRQGSYEQYFGPGTRLTVT.

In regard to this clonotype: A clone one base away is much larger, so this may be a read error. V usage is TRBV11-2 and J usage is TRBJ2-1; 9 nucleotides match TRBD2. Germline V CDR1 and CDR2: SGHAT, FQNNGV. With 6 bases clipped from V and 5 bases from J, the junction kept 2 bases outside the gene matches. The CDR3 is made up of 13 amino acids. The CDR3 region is CASRRLADNEQFF. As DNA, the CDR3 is TGTGCCAGCAGGCGACTAGCGGACAATGAGCAGTTCTTC.

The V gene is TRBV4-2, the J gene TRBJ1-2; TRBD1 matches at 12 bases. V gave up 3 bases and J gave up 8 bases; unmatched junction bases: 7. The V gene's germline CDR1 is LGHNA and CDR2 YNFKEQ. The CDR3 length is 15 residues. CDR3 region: CASSHAGTGGGGYTF. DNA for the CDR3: TGTGCCAGCAGCCATGCCGGGACAGGGGGCGGAGGCTACACCTTC.

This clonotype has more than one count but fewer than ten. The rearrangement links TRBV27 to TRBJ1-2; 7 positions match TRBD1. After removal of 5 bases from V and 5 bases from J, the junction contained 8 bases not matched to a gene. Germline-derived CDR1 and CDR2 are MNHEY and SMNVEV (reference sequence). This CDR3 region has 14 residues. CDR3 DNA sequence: TGTGCCAGCAGTACCCGACAGGGTCCTTATGGCTACACCTTC. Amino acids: CASSTRQGPYGYTF.

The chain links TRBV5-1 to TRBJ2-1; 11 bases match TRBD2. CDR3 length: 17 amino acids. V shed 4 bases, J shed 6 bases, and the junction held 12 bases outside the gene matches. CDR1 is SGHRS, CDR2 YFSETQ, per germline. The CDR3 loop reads CASSPLIAGGPLNEQFF. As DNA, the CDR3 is TGCGCCAGCAGCCCCTTAATAGCGGGAGGGCCTCTCAATGAGCAGTTCTTC. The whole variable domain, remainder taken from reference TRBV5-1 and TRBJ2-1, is KAGVTQTPRYLIKTRGQQVTLSCSPISGHRSVSWYQQTPGQGLQFLFEYFSETQRNKGNFPGRFSGRQFSNSRSEMNVSTLELGDSALYLCASSPLIAGGPLNEQFFGPGTRLTVL.

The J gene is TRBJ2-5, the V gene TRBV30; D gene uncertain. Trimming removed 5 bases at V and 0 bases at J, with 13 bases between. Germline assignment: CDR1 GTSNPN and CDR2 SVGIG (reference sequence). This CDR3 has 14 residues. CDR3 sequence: CAWDLGWDQETQYF. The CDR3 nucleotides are TGTGCCTGGGACCTAGGGTGGGACCAAGAGACCCAGTACTTC.

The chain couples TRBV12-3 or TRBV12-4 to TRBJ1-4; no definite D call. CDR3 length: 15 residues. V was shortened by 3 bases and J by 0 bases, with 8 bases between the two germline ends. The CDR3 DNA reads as TGTGCCAGCAGTTTGTTTGGGGCAACTAATGAAAAACTGTTTTTT. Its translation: CASSLFGATNEKLFF.

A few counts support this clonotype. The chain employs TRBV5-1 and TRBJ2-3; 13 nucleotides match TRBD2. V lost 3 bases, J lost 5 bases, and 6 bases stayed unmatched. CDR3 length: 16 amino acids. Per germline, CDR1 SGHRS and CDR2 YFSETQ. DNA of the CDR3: TGCGCCAGCAGCTACGGACTAGCGGGAGCAAGAGATACGCAGTATTTT. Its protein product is CASSYGLAGARDTQYF. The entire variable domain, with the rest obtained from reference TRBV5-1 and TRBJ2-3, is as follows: KAGVTQTPRYLIKTRGQQVTLSCSPISGHRSVSWYQQTPGQGLQFLFEYFSETQRNKGNFPGRFSGRQFSNSRSEMNVSTLELGDSALYLCASSYGLAGARDTQYFGPGTRLTVL.

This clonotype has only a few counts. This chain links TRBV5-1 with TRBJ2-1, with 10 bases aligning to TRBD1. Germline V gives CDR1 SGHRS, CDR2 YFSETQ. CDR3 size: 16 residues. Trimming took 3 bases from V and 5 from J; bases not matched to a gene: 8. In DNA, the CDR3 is TGCGCCAGCAGCTACACGACAGGGGGCTATAACAATGAGCAGTTCTTC. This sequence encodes CASSYTTGGYNNEQFF.

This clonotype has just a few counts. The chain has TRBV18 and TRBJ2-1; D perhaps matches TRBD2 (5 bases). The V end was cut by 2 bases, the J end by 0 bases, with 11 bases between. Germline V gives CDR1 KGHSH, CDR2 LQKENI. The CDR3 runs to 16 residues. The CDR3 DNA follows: TGTGCCAGCTCACCAGATCGGGGTCACTCCTACAATGAGCAGTTCTTC. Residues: CASSPDRGHSYNEQFF.

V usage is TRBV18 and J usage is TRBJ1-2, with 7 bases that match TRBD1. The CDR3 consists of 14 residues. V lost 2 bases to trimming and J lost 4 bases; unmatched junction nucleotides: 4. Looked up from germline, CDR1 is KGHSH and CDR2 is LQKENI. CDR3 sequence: CASSPGDSLYGYTF. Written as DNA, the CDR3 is TGTGCCAGCTCACCAGGGGACAGTCTCTATGGCTACACCTTC.

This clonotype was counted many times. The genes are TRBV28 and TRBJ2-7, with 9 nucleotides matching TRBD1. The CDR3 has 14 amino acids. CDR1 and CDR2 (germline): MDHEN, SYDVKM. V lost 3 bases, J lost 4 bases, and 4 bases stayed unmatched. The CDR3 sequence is CASSFGTGLYEQYF. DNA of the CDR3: TGTGCCAGCAGTTTCGGGACAGGGTTGTACGAGCAGTACTTC.

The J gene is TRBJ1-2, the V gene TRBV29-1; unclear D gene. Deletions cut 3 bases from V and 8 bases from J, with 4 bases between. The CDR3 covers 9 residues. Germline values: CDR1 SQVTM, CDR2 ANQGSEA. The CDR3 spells CSVDKGYTF. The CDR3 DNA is TGCAGCGTTGACAAGGGCTACACCTTC.

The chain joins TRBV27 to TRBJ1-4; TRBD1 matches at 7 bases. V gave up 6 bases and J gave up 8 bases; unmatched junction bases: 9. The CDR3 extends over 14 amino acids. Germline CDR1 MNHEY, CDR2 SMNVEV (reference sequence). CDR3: CASSQLEGAEKLFF. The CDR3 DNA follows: TGTGCCAGCAGCCAACTGGAGGGGGCGGAAAAACTGTTTTTT. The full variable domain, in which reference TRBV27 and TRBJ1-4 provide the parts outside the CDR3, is EAQVTQNPRYLITVTGKKLTVTCSQNMNHEYMSWYRQDPGLGLRQIYYSMNVEVTDKGDVPEGYKVSRKEKRNFPLILESPSPNQTSLYFCASSQLEGAEKLFFGSGTQLSVL.

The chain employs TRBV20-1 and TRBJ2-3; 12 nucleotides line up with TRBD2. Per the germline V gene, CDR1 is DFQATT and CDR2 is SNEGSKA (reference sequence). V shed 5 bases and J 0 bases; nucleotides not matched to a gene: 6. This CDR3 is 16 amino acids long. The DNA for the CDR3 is TGCAGTGCTGGGGGACTAGCGGGTATGAGCACAGATACGCAGTATTTT. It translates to CSAGGLAGMSTDTQYF.

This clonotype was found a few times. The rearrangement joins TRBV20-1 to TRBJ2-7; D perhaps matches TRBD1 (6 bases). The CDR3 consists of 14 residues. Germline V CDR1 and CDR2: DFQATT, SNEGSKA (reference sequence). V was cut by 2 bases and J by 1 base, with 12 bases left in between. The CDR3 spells CSARTPDRSYEQYF. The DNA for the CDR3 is TGCAGTGCTAGAACCCCCGACAGGTCCTACGAGCAGTACTTC.

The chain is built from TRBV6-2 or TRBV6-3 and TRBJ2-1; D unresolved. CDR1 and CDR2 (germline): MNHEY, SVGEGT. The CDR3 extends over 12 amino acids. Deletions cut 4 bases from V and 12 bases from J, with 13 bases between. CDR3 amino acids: CASSLRPRGQFF. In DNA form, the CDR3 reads TGTGCCAGCAGTTTGCGGCCTCGCGGGCAGTTCTTC.

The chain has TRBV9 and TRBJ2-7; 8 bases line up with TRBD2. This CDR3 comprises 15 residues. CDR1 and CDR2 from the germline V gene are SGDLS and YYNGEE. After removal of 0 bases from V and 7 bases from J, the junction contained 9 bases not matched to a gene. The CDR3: CASSVVAGFYNEQYF. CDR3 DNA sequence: TGTGCCAGCAGCGTAGTAGCGGGGTTCTACAATGAGCAGTACTTC.

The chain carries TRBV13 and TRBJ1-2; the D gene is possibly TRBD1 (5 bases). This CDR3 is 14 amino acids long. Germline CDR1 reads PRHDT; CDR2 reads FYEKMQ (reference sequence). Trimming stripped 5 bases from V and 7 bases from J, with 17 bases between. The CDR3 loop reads CASSGTEPPPGYTF. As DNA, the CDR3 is TGTGCCAGCAGCGGGACCGAACCTCCGCCTGGCTACACCTTC.

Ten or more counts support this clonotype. The CDR3 sequence is CASSPSGAYGYTF. The CDR3 DNA reads as TGTGCCAGCAGTCCCTCGGGGGCCTATGGCTACACCTTC. V is TRBV27 and J is TRBJ1-2; a weak D match, TRBD1 (6 bases). With 5 bases removed from V and 4 bases from J, the gap between germline ends came to 11 bases. Germline V gene sequence: CDR1 MNHEY, CDR2 SMNVEV (reference sequence). The CDR3 covers 13 residues.

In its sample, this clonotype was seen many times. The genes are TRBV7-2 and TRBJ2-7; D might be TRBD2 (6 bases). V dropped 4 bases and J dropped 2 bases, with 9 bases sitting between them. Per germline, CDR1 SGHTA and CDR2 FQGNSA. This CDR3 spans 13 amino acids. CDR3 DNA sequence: TGTGCCAGCAGCTGGGGACTTCCCTACGAGCAGTACTTC. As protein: CASSWGLPYEQYF.

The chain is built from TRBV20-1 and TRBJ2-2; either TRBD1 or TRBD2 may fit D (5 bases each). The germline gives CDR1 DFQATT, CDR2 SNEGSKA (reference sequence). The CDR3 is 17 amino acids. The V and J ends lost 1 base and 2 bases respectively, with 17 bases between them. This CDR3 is CSARVASWGPNTGELFF. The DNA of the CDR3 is TGCAGTGCTAGAGTGGCTAGCTGGGGCCCAAACACCGGGGAGCTGTTTTTT.

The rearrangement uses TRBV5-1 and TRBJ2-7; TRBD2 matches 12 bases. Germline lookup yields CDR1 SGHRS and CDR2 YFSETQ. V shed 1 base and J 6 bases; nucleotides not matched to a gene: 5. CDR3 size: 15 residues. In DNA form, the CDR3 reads TGCGCCAGCAGCTTGTTCCTAGCGGGAGGGGCCGAGCAGTACTTC. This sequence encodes CASSLFLAGGAEQYF.